This T cell receptor beta chain was captured in a study of human T cells and chemical hapten exposure. Turning to the study itself: Patients were given diphenylcyclopropenone on the scalp weekly across the roughly 25-week study. Broader study findings: Patch test score was positively correlated with the counts of TCRs that had expanded at PT1.

TCRdb fed the RACE reads into MiXCR, producing one record per CDR3 protein. This table holds about 260,000 distinct CDR3 sequences, 7.5% to 9% found once. Comments on this clonotype: As yet, its antigen is unknown.

As for time point: pre-sensitization, week 0. Treatment described: therapeutic diphenylcyclopropenone sensitization with weekly scalp DPC. The origin of this receptor is a woman in her 40s with alopecia areata. Some clones in this sample may be carry-over from other donors' samples. This specimen consisted of whole blood, obtained in connection with sensitization to the hapten diphenylcyclopropenone (DPC).

CDR3 DNA sequence: TGCAGTGCAGTAAGCGGGAGGGGAATGTACGAGCAGTACTTC. The encoded protein is CSAVSGRGMYEQYF. The V and J genes are TRBV20-1 and TRBJ2-7; 10 bases match TRBD2. The germline V gene encodes CDR1 DFQATT and CDR2 SNEGSKA (reference sequence). The CDR3 length is 14 residues. J lost 4 bases, V lost 6 bases, and 9 bases had no gene match.